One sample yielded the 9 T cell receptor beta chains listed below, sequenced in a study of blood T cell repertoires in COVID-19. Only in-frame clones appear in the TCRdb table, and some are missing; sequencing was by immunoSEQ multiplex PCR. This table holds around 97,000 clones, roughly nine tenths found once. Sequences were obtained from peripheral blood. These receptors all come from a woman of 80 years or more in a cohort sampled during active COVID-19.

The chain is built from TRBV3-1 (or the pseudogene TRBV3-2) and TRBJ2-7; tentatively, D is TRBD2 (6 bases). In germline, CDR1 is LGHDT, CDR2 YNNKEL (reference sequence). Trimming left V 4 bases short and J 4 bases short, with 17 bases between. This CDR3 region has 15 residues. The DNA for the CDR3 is TGTGCCAGCAGCCCGATGGAGGGAAGCCTTTACGAGCAGTACTTC. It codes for CASSPMEGSLYEQYF.

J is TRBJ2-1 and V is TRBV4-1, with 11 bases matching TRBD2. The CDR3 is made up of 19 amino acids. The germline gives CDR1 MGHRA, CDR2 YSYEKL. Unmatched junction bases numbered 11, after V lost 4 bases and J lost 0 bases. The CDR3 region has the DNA TGCGCCAGCAGCCGAGAGGGGCTAGCGGGGGGTCTCTCCTACAATGAGCAGTTCTTC. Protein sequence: CASSREGLAGGLSYNEQFF.

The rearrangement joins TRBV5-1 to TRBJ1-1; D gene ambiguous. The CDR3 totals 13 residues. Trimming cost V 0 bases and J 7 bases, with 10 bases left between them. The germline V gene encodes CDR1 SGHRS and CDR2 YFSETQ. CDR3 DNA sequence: TGCGCCAGCAGCTTGGAATGGGCCAGTGAAGCTTTCTTT. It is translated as CASSLEWASEAFF.

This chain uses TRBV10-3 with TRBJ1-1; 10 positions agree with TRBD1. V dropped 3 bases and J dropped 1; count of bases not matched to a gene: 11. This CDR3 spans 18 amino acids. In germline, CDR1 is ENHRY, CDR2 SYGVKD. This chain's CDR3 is CAISDSRRQGARNTEAFF. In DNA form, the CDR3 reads TGTGCCATCAGTGACTCCCGCCGACAGGGGGCGCGGAACACTGAAGCTTTCTTT.

Written as DNA, the CDR3 is TGTGCCACCAGCAGAGCGCGGGAGCCAGACAATGAGCAGTTCTTC. Its protein product is CATSRAREPDNEQFF. The chain employs TRBV15 and TRBJ2-1; 7 bases line up with TRBD2. The ends lost 1 base at V and 5 bases at J; junction bases unmatched: 5. Germline assignment: CDR1 LNHNV and CDR2 YYDKDF (reference sequence). The CDR3 has 15 residues.

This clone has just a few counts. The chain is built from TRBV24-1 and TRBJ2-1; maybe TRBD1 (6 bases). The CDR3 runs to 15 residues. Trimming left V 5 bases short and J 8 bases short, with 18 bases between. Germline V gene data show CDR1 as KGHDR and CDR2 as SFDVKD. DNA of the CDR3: TGTGCCACCAGTGCCGGACAGTCGGGGTACGATGAGCAGTTCTTC. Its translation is CATSAGQSGYDEQFF.

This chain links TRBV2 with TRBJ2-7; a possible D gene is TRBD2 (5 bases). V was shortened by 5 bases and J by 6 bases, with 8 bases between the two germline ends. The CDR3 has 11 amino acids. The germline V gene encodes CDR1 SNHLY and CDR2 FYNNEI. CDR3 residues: CASSSGIEQYF. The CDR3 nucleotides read TGTGCCAGCAGTTCGGGGATCGAGCAGTACTTC.

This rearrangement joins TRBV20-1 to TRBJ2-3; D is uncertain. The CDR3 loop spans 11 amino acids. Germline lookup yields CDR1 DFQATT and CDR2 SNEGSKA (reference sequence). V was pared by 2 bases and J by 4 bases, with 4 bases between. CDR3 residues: CSARFADTQYF. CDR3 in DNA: TGCAGTGCTAGATTCGCAGATACGCAGTATTTT.

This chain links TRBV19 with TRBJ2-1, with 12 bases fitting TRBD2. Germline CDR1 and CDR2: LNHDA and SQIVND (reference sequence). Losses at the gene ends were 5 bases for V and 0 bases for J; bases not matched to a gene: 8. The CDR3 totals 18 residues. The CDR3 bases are TGTGCCAGTAGTCCCCGGACTAGCGGGGCCAGCTCCTACAATGAGCAGTTCTTC. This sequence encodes CASSPRTSGASSYNEQFF. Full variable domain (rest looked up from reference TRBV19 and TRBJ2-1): DGGITQSPKYLFRKEGQNVTLSCEQNLNHDAMYWYRQDPGQGLRLIYYSQIVNDFQKGDIAEGYSVSREKKESFPLTVTSAQKNPTAFYLCASSPRTSGASSYNEQFFGPGTRLTVL.